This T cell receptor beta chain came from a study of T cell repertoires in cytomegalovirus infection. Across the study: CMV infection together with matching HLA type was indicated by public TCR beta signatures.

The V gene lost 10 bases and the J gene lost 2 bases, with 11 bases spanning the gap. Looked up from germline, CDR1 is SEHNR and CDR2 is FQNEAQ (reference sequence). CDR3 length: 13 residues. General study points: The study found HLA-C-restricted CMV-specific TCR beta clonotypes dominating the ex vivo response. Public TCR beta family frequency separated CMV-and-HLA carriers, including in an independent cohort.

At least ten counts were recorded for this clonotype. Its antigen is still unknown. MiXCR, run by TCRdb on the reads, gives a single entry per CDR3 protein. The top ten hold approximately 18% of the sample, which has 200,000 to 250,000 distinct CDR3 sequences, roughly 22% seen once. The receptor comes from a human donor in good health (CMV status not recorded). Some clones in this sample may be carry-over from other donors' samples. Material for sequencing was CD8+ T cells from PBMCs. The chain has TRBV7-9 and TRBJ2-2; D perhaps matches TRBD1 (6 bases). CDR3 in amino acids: CAIPGTNTGELFF. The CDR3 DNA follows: TGTGCCATCCCCGGGACAAACACCGGGGAGCTGTTTTTT.